This passage covers 10 T cell receptor beta chains from one sample sequenced in a study of blood T cell repertoires in COVID-19. Using immunoSEQ multiplex PCR, the repertoire was profiled, and TCRdb retains in-frame clones only, with some absent. The profile shows roughly 300,000 clones, 80% to 90% of them singletons. Sample: PBMCs or T cells enriched from blood (not recorded which). All receptors derive from a man aged 25-40 years who had recovered from COVID-19.

The gene calls are TRBV14 and TRBJ2-5, with TRBD1 identical over 9 bases. There are 16 residues in the CDR3. CDR1 and CDR2 (germline): SGHDN, FVKESK. The V gene end was trimmed by 2 bases and the J gene end by 0 bases; junction bases not matched to a gene: 4. In DNA, the CDR3 is TGTGCCAGCAGCCAAACGACAGGGGGGTACCAAGAGACCCAGTACTTC. Translating it yields CASSQTTGGYQETQYF. Full variable domain (outside the CDR3, taken from reference TRBV14 and TRBJ2-5): EAGVTQFPSHSVIEKGQTVTLRCDPISGHDNLYWYRRVMGKEIKFLLHFVKESKQDESGMPNNRFLAERTGGTYSTLKVQPAELEDSGVYFCASSQTTGGYQETQYFGPGTRLLVL.

The chain is built from TRBV7-8 and TRBJ1-1; no clear D gene. CDR1 is SGHVS and CDR2 is FQNEAQ in the germline V gene. The length of the CDR3 is 15 residues. Trimming pared 0 bases from V and 1 base from J, leaving 9 bases between. The CDR3 DNA reads TGTGCCAGCAGCTTAGCCGCGGCGTCGAACACTGAAGCTTTCTTT. Amino acids: CASSLAAASNTEAFF.

The CDR3 region has the DNA TGTGCCAGCACCCTACGCGGGGGGGTAGGCACAGATACGCAGTATTTT. Translated: CASTLRGGVGTDTQYF. The chain is built from TRBV2 and TRBJ2-3; the match to TRBD2 covers 9 bases. This CDR3 region has 16 residues. V was clipped by 7 bases and J by 1 base; unmatched bases: 9. Germline assignment: CDR1 SNHLY and CDR2 FYNNEI.

This clone has just a few counts. The chain is built from TRBV27 and TRBJ1-2; 7 bases are a match to TRBD1. With V trimmed by 0 bases and J by 8 bases, 3 bases remained unmatched. CDR3 length: 13 residues. Germline V CDR1 and CDR2: MNHEY, SMNVEV (reference sequence). This CDR3 is CASSLSTGLGYTF. The DNA for the CDR3 is TGTGCCAGCAGTTTATCGACAGGGCTCGGCTACACCTTC.

J is TRBJ2-7 and V is TRBV10-1; TRBD1 agrees at 7 bases. The germline CDR1 and CDR2 sequences are WNHNN and SYGVQD (reference sequence). The length of the CDR3 is 16 residues. J was trimmed by 3 bases and V by 1 base; bases with no gene match: 9. CDR3 sequence reads: CASSEYNSWTGYEQYF. CDR3 nucleotide sequence: TGCGCCAGCAGTGAGTATAATTCGTGGACAGGCTACGAGCAGTACTTC.

The chain couples TRBV4-1 to TRBJ2-7, with 7 bases aligning to TRBD1. Germline V gene data show CDR1 as MGHRA and CDR2 as YSYEKL. With 4 bases clipped from V and 0 bases from J, the junction kept 6 bases outside the gene matches. This CDR3 region has 15 residues. CDR3 bases: TGCGCCAGCAGCCGAGCACAGGGGAGCTCCTACGAGCAGTACTTC. The encoded protein is CASSRAQGSSYEQYF.

J is TRBJ2-7 and V is TRBV5-8; 9 bases agree with TRBD2. The junction had 10 bases not matched to a gene; V was cut back by 4 bases and J by 2 bases. The germline gives CDR1 SGHTS, CDR2 YDEGEE. The CDR3 loop spans 16 amino acids. CDR3 loop: CASSRAGGRLTYEQYF. CDR3 in DNA: TGTGCCAGCAGCCGCGCGGGGGGGCGCCTAACCTACGAGCAGTACTTC. The entire variable domain, with the rest obtained from reference TRBV5-8 and TRBJ2-7, is as follows: EAGVTQSPTHLIKTRGQQATLRCSPISGHTSVYWYQQALGLGLQFLLWYDEGEERNRGNFPPRFSGRQFPNYSSELNVNALELEDSALYLCASSRAGGRLTYEQYFGPGTRLTVT.

The rearrangement joins TRBV6-5 to TRBJ1-1; D is unclear. The CDR3 totals 14 residues. V lost 6 bases to trimming and J lost 5 bases, with 16 bases between them. Germline CDR1 and CDR2: MNHEY and SVGAGI. The CDR3 protein is CASRGDRGRTEAFF. The CDR3, as DNA: TGTGCCAGCAGGGGTGACCGCGGGAGAACTGAAGCTTTCTTT.

The J gene is TRBJ1-2, the V gene TRBV29-1; 9 nucleotides match TRBD1. The junction had 8 bases not matched to a gene; V was cut back by 4 bases and J by 8 bases. The CDR3 sequence is 13 residues long. The germline CDR1 and CDR2 sequences are SQVTM and ANQGSEA. The CDR3 region is CSVGPWTGDGYTF. The CDR3 DNA is TGCAGCGTTGGCCCCTGGACAGGGGACGGCTACACCTTC.

The chain combines TRBV7-9 with TRBJ2-5; D might be TRBD2 (6 bases). V dropped 8 bases and J dropped 2 bases, with 12 bases sitting between them. Germline V gene lookup returns CDR1 SEHNR and CDR2 FQNEAQ (reference sequence). This CDR3 has 13 residues. The CDR3 is CASGRGRQETQYF. The CDR3 nucleotides read TGTGCCAGCGGGCGGGGCCGACAAGAGACCCAGTACTTC.